These 26 T cell receptor beta chains were sequenced from one sample in a study of blood T cell repertoires in COVID-19. Clones were read by immunoSEQ multiplex PCR, and TCRdb kept only the in-frame ones, dropping some. This table holds 180,000 or so clones, over 75% found once. Sequenced material: peripheral blood. The origin of the receptors is a man aged 45 to 65 who had recovered from COVID-19.

The gene calls are TRBV29-1 and TRBJ1-1; perhaps TRBD1 as D (5 bases). The germline V and J ends were trimmed by 5 bases and 4 bases, with 17 bases remaining between them. Germline loops: CDR1 SQVTM, CDR2 ANQGSEA. The CDR3 sequence is 14 residues long. The CDR3 sequence: CSVSSWGVGTEAFF. CDR3 sequence (DNA): TGCAGCGTTTCCTCGTGGGGCGTGGGCACTGAAGCTTTCTTT.

The chain joins TRBV5-1 to TRBJ2-3, with 7 bases matching TRBD1. Trimming removed 0 bases from V and 0 bases from J; junction bases left unmatched: 4. Germline V CDR1 and CDR2: SGHRS, YFSETQ. The CDR3 covers 16 residues. CDR3 DNA sequence: TGCGCCAGCAGCTTGGAGGCAGGGGGTAGCACAGATACGCAGTATTTT. Protein product: CASSLEAGGSTDTQYF.

This clone was recorded a few times. J is TRBJ1-1 and V is TRBV2; no clear D gene. The CDR3 runs 15 residues. V gave up 8 bases and J gave up 1 base, with 17 bases separating them. Germline-derived CDR1 and CDR2 are SNHLY and FYNNEI. CDR3 DNA: TGTGCCAGCTTGGAGCGGATGATGGGGAACACTGAAGCTTTCTTT. Translating gives CASLERMMGNTEAFF.

V and J are TRBV1 and TRBJ2-1; TRBD1 is taken as the D call from the table, unchecked against the DNA. TRBV1 is a recognized pseudogene. This CDR3 is 19 amino acids long. In DNA, the CDR3 is TGCACCAGCAGCCAAGCTAATCGACAGGGATCCCCCTCTCCAGATGAGCAGTTCTTC. Its protein product is CTSSQANRQGSPSPDEQFF.

This chain joins TRBV10-3 and TRBJ1-2; D possibly corresponds to TRBD1 (6 bases). This CDR3 is built from 15 residues. Trimming removed 0 bases from V and 4 bases from J, with 12 bases in between. Germline V gives CDR1 ENHRY, CDR2 SYGVKD. The chain's CDR3 is CAISESDSPRYGYTF. In nucleotides, the CDR3 is TGTGCCATCAGTGAGTCGGACAGCCCCCGCTATGGCTACACCTTC.

J is TRBJ1-5 and V is TRBV30; 8 bases line up with TRBD1. The CDR3 runs 15 residues. CDR1 GTSNPN and CDR2 SVGIG come from the germline V gene (reference sequence). Germline trimming cut 4 bases from V and 6 bases from J; bases unmatched to any gene: 11. The CDR3 loop is CAWNIGQGGSQPQHF. The CDR3 DNA sequence: TGTGCCTGGAACATCGGACAGGGAGGGTCTCAGCCCCAGCATTTT.

This sequence joins TRBV7-3 and TRBJ2-7, with D possibly being TRBD1 (6 bases). CDR3 length: 16 residues. V was cut by 5 bases and J by 0 bases, with 17 bases left in between. Germline V gene lookup returns CDR1 SGHTA and CDR2 FQGTGA. Written as DNA, the CDR3 is TGTGCCAGCAGCCCCTCTGGGGGCAGGAGCTCCTACGAGCAGTACTTC. Amino acids: CASSPSGGRSSYEQYF.

J is TRBJ2-7 and V is TRBV28; 13 nucleotides line up with TRBD2. This CDR3 is 16 amino acids long. The trim removed 3 bases at V and 3 bases at J, leaving 5 bases unmatched. Germline loops: CDR1 MDHEN, CDR2 SYDVKM. The CDR3 region is CASSFRLAGGFYEQYF. The CDR3 bases are TGTGCCAGCAGTTTTAGACTAGCGGGAGGTTTCTACGAGCAGTACTTC.

Points on this clone: At one end the junction does not follow the germline gene, possibly because of a read error. The rearrangement uses TRBV5-1 and TRBJ2-1; 7 nucleotides agree with TRBD1. CDR3 length equals 16 residues. Germline assignment: CDR1 SGHRS and CDR2 YFSETQ. CDR3 DNA: TGCGCCAGCAGCTTAGACCCGACAGGGTCCTTCAATGAGCAGTTCTTC. This translates into CASSLDPTGSFNEQFF.

The chain joins TRBV7-8 to TRBJ1-5; D uncertain. The germline V and J ends were trimmed by 2 bases and 4 bases, with 6 bases remaining between them. Germline loops: CDR1 SGHVS, CDR2 FQNEAQ. There are 13 residues in the CDR3. The CDR3: CASSLSENQPQHF. In nucleotides, the CDR3 is TGTGCCAGCAGCTTAAGTGAGAATCAGCCCCAGCATTTT.

This chain links TRBV7-9 with TRBJ2-1; 11 bases line up with TRBD2. The germline CDR1 and CDR2 sequences are SEHNR and FQNEAQ (reference sequence). J was trimmed by 8 bases and V by 5 bases; bases with no gene match: 11. The CDR3 runs to 16 residues. The chain's CDR3 is CASSKNSGRAKDEQFF. Here the CDR3 DNA reads TGTGCCAGCAGCAAGAATAGCGGGAGGGCCAAGGATGAGCAGTTCTTC.

V and J are TRBV11-2 and TRBJ1-2; possible D gene TRBD1, 5 bases. The germline CDR1 and CDR2 sequences are SGHAT and FQNNGV. V was clipped by 5 bases and J by 5 bases, with 18 bases between them. The CDR3 runs 15 residues. The CDR3 here is CASSPNPGLWYGYTF. CDR3 sequence (DNA): TGTGCCAGCAGCCCGAATCCAGGGTTGTGGTATGGCTACACCTTC.

V is TRBV28 and J is TRBJ1-1; 8 bases are a match to TRBD1. Germline CDR1 is MDHEN and CDR2 is SYDVKM. J lost 7 bases, V lost 5 bases, and 18 bases had no gene match. The CDR3 extends over 17 amino acids. The CDR3 bases are TGTGCCAGCAGTCCGAGGACAGGGACCGGAATTGTGGATGAAGCTTTCTTT. Encoded protein: CASSPRTGTGIVDEAFF.

This chain connects TRBV30 to TRBJ1-1; D unclear. The germline V gene encodes CDR1 GTSNPN and CDR2 SVGIG (reference sequence). The V and J ends lost 5 bases and 1 base respectively, with 29 bases between them. The CDR3 totals 19 residues. The CDR3 sequence is CAWVEDTWSADLRNTEAFF. The CDR3 DNA sequence: TGTGCCTGGGTAGAAGATACATGGAGTGCGGATTTGAGGAACACTGAAGCTTTCTTT.

The rearrangement uses TRBV6-1 and TRBJ1-2, with 7 bases fitting TRBD1. This CDR3 spans 13 amino acids. V trimming: 2 bases; J trimming: 8 bases; junction bases outside the gene matches: 5. Germline V gene data show CDR1 as MNHNS and CDR2 as SASEGT. CDR3: CASSETTGMGYTF. CDR3 in DNA: TGTGCCAGCAGTGAAACGACAGGGATGGGCTACACCTTC.

V gene TRBV6-2 or TRBV6-3 combines with J gene TRBJ2-5, with TRBD2 matching 9 bases. The CDR3 consists of 15 residues. CDR1 MNHEY and CDR2 SVGEGT come from the germline V gene. V lost 2 bases to trimming and J lost 2 bases; unmatched junction nucleotides: 3. CDR3 region: CASSYAGGSQETQYF. CDR3 in DNA: TGTGCCAGCAGTTACGCGGGAGGGAGTCAAGAGACCCAGTACTTC.

This chain links TRBV28 with TRBJ1-2; possibly TRBD1 for D (5 bases). In germline, CDR1 is MDHEN, CDR2 SYDVKM. V lost 8 bases, J lost 0 bases, and 7 bases lay in between. The CDR3 spans 12 residues. The CDR3 spells CASQDTNYGYTF. CDR3 DNA sequence: TGTGCCAGCCAGGACACTAACTATGGCTACACCTTC.

This clone occurred a few times. The chain recombines TRBV7-9 with TRBJ2-6, with D hard to call. V was cut by 1 base and J by 0 bases, with 4 bases left in between. The CDR3 is made up of 15 amino acids. Germline assignment: CDR1 SEHNR and CDR2 FQNEAQ (reference sequence). CDR3 bases: TGTGCCAGCAGCTTAGGTATCTCTGGGGCCAACGTCCTGACTTTC. This translates into CASSLGISGANVLTF.

The V call is TRBV28, the J call TRBJ2-5; maybe TRBD2 (5 bases). This CDR3 region has 13 residues. With 4 bases removed from V and 5 bases from J, the gap between germline ends came to 11 bases. In germline, CDR1 is MDHEN, CDR2 SYDVKM. This CDR3 reads CASSSPGRETQYF. The CDR3, as DNA: TGTGCCAGCAGTTCTCCGGGAAGGGAGACCCAGTACTTC.

This chain uses TRBV10-3 with TRBJ2-1, with 10 bases aligning to TRBD1. Germline trimming cut 8 bases from V and 8 bases from J; bases unmatched to any gene: 9. Per germline, CDR1 ENHRY and CDR2 SYGVKD. This CDR3 has 14 residues. The CDR3 DNA reads TGTGCCATCGGTCCGGGACAGGGGATCGATGAGCAGTTCTTC. It is translated as CAIGPGQGIDEQFF.

The gene calls are TRBV4-1 and TRBJ2-7, with TRBD1 identical over 7 bases. Germline V gene data show CDR1 as MGHRA and CDR2 as YSYEKL. Trimming at V came to 2 bases and at J to 5 bases, leaving 6 bases not matched to a gene. The CDR3 has 14 amino acids. CDR3 sequence: CASSQPGQRDEQYF. CDR3 sequence (DNA): TGCGCCAGCAGCCAACCGGGACAGCGAGACGAGCAGTACTTC.

V and J are TRBV5-1 and TRBJ2-7; 11 bases map to TRBD1. The V and J ends lost 2 bases and 2 bases, in that order; junction bases with no gene match: 9. CDR3 size: 17 residues. Germline CDR1 and CDR2: SGHRS and YFSETQ. The DNA for the CDR3 is TGCGCCAGCAGCTTCCCGGTTCAGGGACAGGGGGCCTACGAGCAGTACTTC. It codes for CASSFPVQGQGAYEQYF.

The chain couples TRBV4-2 to TRBJ2-3; D unclear. The CDR3 is made up of 12 amino acids. V was trimmed by 2 bases and J by 3 bases, leaving 3 bases between them. The V gene's germline CDR1 is LGHNA and CDR2 YNFKEQ. CDR3 coding DNA: TGTGCCAGCAGCCAACCGACAGATACGCAGTATTTT. Translation gives CASSQPTDTQYF.

The chain employs TRBV6-5 and TRBJ1-6; D is possibly TRBD1 (6 bases). CDR3 length: 13 amino acids. Germline loops: CDR1 MNHEY, CDR2 SVGAGI. V shed 11 bases and J shed 9 bases, with 17 bases lying between them. In DNA, the CDR3 is TGTGCCTGCTGGAGGGGGGGTGTTTCACCCCTCCACTTT. The encoded protein is CACWRGGVSPLHF.

The gene calls are TRBV28 and TRBJ2-5, with TRBD2 matching over 8 bases. V shed 3 bases, J shed 5 bases, and the junction held 14 bases outside the gene matches. Germline V gene lookup returns CDR1 MDHEN and CDR2 SYDVKM. The CDR3 has 17 residues. The CDR3 reads CASSLTLGREEMETQYF. The CDR3 DNA follows: TGTGCCAGCAGTTTGACCCTCGGGCGGGAGGAGATGGAGACCCAGTACTTC.

The V gene is TRBV5-5, the J gene TRBJ1-4; D remains unclear. Germline V gene lookup returns CDR1 SGHKS and CDR2 YYEKEE (reference sequence). Trimming pared 0 bases from V and 5 bases from J, leaving 8 bases between. The CDR3 sequence is 14 residues long. The CDR3: CASSLDTANEKLFF. CDR3 in DNA: TGTGCCAGCAGCTTGGACACCGCCAATGAAAAACTGTTTTTT.